One sample yielded the 32 T cell receptor beta chains listed below, sequenced in a study of T cells in tuberculosis. Profiling relied on immunoSEQ multiplex PCR, and the TCRdb table lists in-frame clones only, not all of them. The sample has about 43,000 clones; approximately 94% are singletons. The sequencing input was PBMCs. These receptor sequences come from a donor between 10 and 35 years old with latent tuberculosis or without tuberculosis infection. Some clones in this sample may be carry-over from other donors' samples.

CDR3 residues: CSVGDRGDQPQHF. The CDR3 region has the DNA TGCAGCGTTGGAGACAGGGGTGATCAGCCCCAGCATTTT. This chain uses TRBV29-1 with TRBJ1-5, with 8 positions matching TRBD1. The trim removed 4 bases at V and 5 bases at J, leaving 4 bases unmatched. Germline-derived CDR1 and CDR2 are SQVTM and ANQGSEA. The CDR3 has 13 residues.

The V call is TRBV28, the J call TRBJ1-1; D remains ambiguous. The V end was cut by 7 bases, the J end by 6 bases, with 18 bases between. This CDR3 region has 14 residues. Germline V lookup: CDR1 MDHEN, CDR2 SYDVKM. The chain's CDR3 is CASMKRERLAEAFF. CDR3 DNA sequence: TGTGCCAGCATGAAGAGGGAAAGATTGGCTGAAGCTTTCTTT.

The chain recombines TRBV9 with TRBJ2-5, with 10 nucleotides matching TRBD2. This CDR3 is built from 15 residues. V lost 0 bases and J lost 7; bases outside the gene matches: 6. Per germline, CDR1 SGDLS and CDR2 YYNGEE. The CDR3 spells CASSVAPSGSVTQYF. The CDR3, as DNA: TGTGCCAGCAGCGTAGCTCCTAGCGGGAGTGTGACCCAGTACTTC.

In its sample, this clone was seen once. This chain links TRBV4-2 with TRBJ2-7; TRBD1 aligns across 8 bases. The CDR3 has 15 amino acids. Losses at the gene ends were 4 bases for V and 3 bases for J; bases not matched to a gene: 8. Germline CDR1 reads LGHNA; CDR2 reads YNFKEQ. CDR3 protein: CASSRPGTGFYEQYF. CDR3 bases: TGTGCCAGCAGCCGGCCCGGGACAGGTTTCTACGAGCAGTACTTC.

The CDR3 sequence is CASSPPPGTGTIEAFF. The CDR3 bases are TGTGCCAGCAGTCCTCCCCCCGGGACAGGGACCATTGAAGCTTTCTTT. The V and J genes are TRBV28 and TRBJ1-1, with 9 bases matching TRBD1. Germline lookup yields CDR1 MDHEN and CDR2 SYDVKM. Trimming cost V 5 bases and J 7 bases; bases outside gene matches: 14. The CDR3 totals 16 residues. Full variable domain (outside the CDR3, taken from reference TRBV28 and TRBJ1-1): DVKVTQSSRYLVKRTGEKVFLECVQDMDHENMFWYRQDPGLGLRLIYFSYDVKMKEKGDIPEGYSVSREKKERFSLILESASTNQTSMYLCASSPPPGTGTIEAFFGQGTRLTVV.

The chain carries TRBV12-5 and TRBJ2-1, with D possibly matching TRBD2 (6 bases). Trimming cost V 6 bases and J 0 bases, with 15 bases left between them. This CDR3 is built from 16 residues. CDR1 is LGHNT and CDR2 is FRNRAP in the germline V gene. This CDR3 reads CASGPIAVSSYNEQFF. The CDR3 region has the DNA TGTGCTAGTGGCCCAATAGCGGTAAGCTCCTACAATGAGCAGTTCTTC.

The chain has TRBV15 and TRBJ1-1, with D possibly matching TRBD1 (5 bases). The CDR3 spans 13 residues. Looked up from germline, CDR1 is LNHNV and CDR2 is YYDKDF (reference sequence). The V gene lost 1 base and the J gene lost 8 bases, with 11 bases spanning the gap. CDR3 bases: TGTGCCACCAGCAGAGCCCTGACAGACGAAGCTTTCTTT. This sequence encodes CATSRALTDEAFF.

The chain combines TRBV5-1 with TRBJ1-3; no clear D. The CDR3 sequence is 16 residues long. The ends were cut back, 0 bases at V and 1 base at J, with 11 bases in the middle. Germline V gene sequence: CDR1 SGHRS, CDR2 YFSETQ. CDR3: CASSLAKAGSGNTIYF. In DNA form, the CDR3 reads TGCGCCAGCAGCTTGGCCAAGGCGGGATCTGGAAACACCATATATTTT.

CDR3 region: CATGAGGLGADTQYF. The CDR3 DNA follows: TGTGCCACCGGGGCAGGGGGTTTAGGCGCAGATACGCAGTATTTT. The chain joins TRBV5-4 to TRBJ2-3; 7 bases are shared with TRBD1. The ends lost 9 bases at V and 4 bases at J; junction bases unmatched: 14. Germline CDR1 SGHNT, CDR2 YYREEE (reference sequence). The CDR3 is made up of 15 amino acids. Based on the CDR3 plus reference TRBV5-4 and TRBJ2-3, the full variable domain is ETGVTQSPTHLIKTRGQQVTLRCSSQSGHNTVSWYQQALGQGPQFIFQYYREEENGRGNFPPRFSGLQFPNYSSELNVNALELDDSALYLCATGAGGLGADTQYFGPGTRLTVL.

The rearrangement links TRBV27 to TRBJ2-7; 11 bases line up with TRBD1. The CDR3 extends over 15 amino acids. V dropped 8 bases and J dropped 2; count of bases not matched to a gene: 8. Germline CDR1 is MNHEY and CDR2 is SMNVEV (reference sequence). In DNA, the CDR3 is TGTGCCAGCGGACTTACGGACAGGGGGCCCTACGAGCAGTACTTC. Protein sequence: CASGLTDRGPYEQYF.

This chain joins TRBV5-4 and TRBJ2-2; 7 nucleotides match TRBD1. The CDR3 loop spans 16 amino acids. The V segment lost 3 bases and the J segment 1 base; nucleotides outside the gene matches: 6. In germline, CDR1 is SGHNT, CDR2 YYREEE (reference sequence). The chain's CDR3 is CASSWGRGKNTGELFF. The CDR3, as DNA: TGTGCCAGCAGCTGGGGCAGGGGGAAGAACACCGGGGAGCTGTTTTTT.

This chain uses TRBV2 with TRBJ1-5; 7 bases align to TRBD1. After removal of 10 bases from V and 2 bases from J, the junction contained 2 bases not matched to a gene. This CDR3 is 12 amino acids long. Germline V CDR1 and CDR2: SNHLY, FYNNEI. CDR3: CATGQGNQPQHF. CDR3 sequence (DNA): TGTGCCACTGGACAGGGCAATCAGCCCCAGCATTTT.

The V call is TRBV27, the J call TRBJ1-5, with unresolved D. The CDR3 loop spans 17 amino acids. In germline, CDR1 is MNHEY, CDR2 SMNVEV (reference sequence). V gave up 7 bases and J gave up 6 bases, with 25 bases separating them. CDR3 coding DNA: TGTGCCAGCACCTCCCATCGCGGGGTCGCCTCCGGTCAGCCCCAGCATTTT. Translation gives CASTSHRGVASGQPQHF.

The rearrangement joins TRBV11-2 to TRBJ2-3, with unresolved D. Germline V CDR1 and CDR2: SGHAT, FQNNGV. CDR3 size: 14 residues. Between the trimmed V and J ends, which lost 0 bases and 2 bases, there was a span of 6 bases. The CDR3 coding sequence is TGTGCCAGCAGCTTAGAGCTACTCACAGATACGCAGTATTTT. It codes for CASSLELLTDTQYF. Combining the CDR3 with reference TRBV11-2 and TRBJ2-3 gives the whole variable domain EAGVAQSPRYKIIEKRQSVAFWCNPISGHATLYWYQQILGQGPKLLIQFQNNGVVDDSQLPKDRFSAERLKGVDSTLKIQPAKLEDSAVYLCASSLELLTDTQYFGPGTRLTVL.

The chain combines TRBV27 with TRBJ2-1; the match to TRBD2 covers 10 bases. V lost 7 bases, J lost 7 bases, and 7 bases stayed unmatched. Germline CDR1 is MNHEY and CDR2 is SMNVEV (reference sequence). This CDR3 has 14 amino acids. For the CDR3, the DNA is TGTGCCAGCACGCCTGGACTAGCGGATAATGAGCAGTTCTTC. Residues: CASTPGLADNEQFF.

This chain joins TRBV28 and TRBJ2-2; no clear D. The CDR3 is 14 residues long. In germline, CDR1 is MDHEN, CDR2 SYDVKM. V lost 7 bases to trimming and J lost 3 bases, with 12 bases between them. In DNA, the CDR3 is TGTGCCAGCACCCTCGGGTGGGACACCGGGGAGCTGTTTTTT. It is translated as CASTLGWDTGELFF.

The rearrangement uses TRBV5-1 and TRBJ2-7; D might be TRBD1 (6 bases). Trimming removed 3 bases at V and 2 bases at J, with 12 bases between. The CDR3 totals 14 residues. Germline CDR1 SGHRS, CDR2 YFSETQ. CDR3 in amino acids: CASSSSGHPYEQYF. DNA for the CDR3: TGCGCCAGCAGCTCGTCGGGACACCCCTACGAGCAGTACTTC. Combining the CDR3 with reference TRBV5-1 and TRBJ2-7 gives the whole variable domain KAGVTQTPRYLIKTRGQQVTLSCSPISGHRSVSWYQQTPGQGLQFLFEYFSETQRNKGNFPGRFSGRQFSNSRSEMNVSTLELGDSALYLCASSSSGHPYEQYFGPGTRLTVT.

This chain's CDR3 is CASSFRGGGPYGYTF. The CDR3 bases are TGTGCCAGCAGTTTCCGAGGGGGCGGTCCCTATGGCTACACCTTC. The chain combines TRBV28 with TRBJ1-2, with 7 bases matching TRBD1. Trimming at V came to 3 bases and at J to 4 bases, leaving 8 bases not matched to a gene. Germline V gives CDR1 MDHEN, CDR2 SYDVKM. CDR3 length: 15 amino acids.

The rearrangement joins TRBV14 to TRBJ2-7, with no clear D. CDR1 is SGHDN, CDR2 FVKESK, per germline. V lost 2 bases, J lost 3 bases, and 5 bases lay in between. The CDR3 covers 12 residues. This CDR3 is CASSQLNYEQYF. The CDR3 DNA is TGTGCCAGCAGCCAACTAAACTACGAGCAGTACTTC.

The chain is built from TRBV4-1 and TRBJ2-1; 7 nucleotides align to TRBD1. V was pared by 2 bases and J by 2 bases, with 12 bases of the junction left unmatched. Germline V CDR1 and CDR2: MGHRA, YSYEKL. CDR3 size: 18 residues. DNA for the CDR3: TGCGCCAGCAGCCAACTTCAATCACGACAGGGAACCTACAATGAGCAGTTCTTC. Encoded protein: CASSQLQSRQGTYNEQFF.

This clone was detected once. V is TRBV19 and J is TRBJ2-2, with D possibly matching TRBD2 (7 bases). Germline values: CDR1 LNHDA, CDR2 SQIVND (reference sequence). The CDR3 covers 18 residues. V was pared by 5 bases and J by 4 bases, with 23 bases between. The CDR3 here is CASSLLRRGRAPTGELFF. The CDR3 DNA reads as TGTGCCAGTAGTCTCCTGCGGAGGGGGAGGGCCCCCACCGGGGAGCTGTTTTTT.

The chain employs TRBV27 and TRBJ2-7; 7 nucleotides agree with TRBD1. CDR3 size: 16 residues. V shed 2 bases, J shed 2 bases, and the junction held 9 bases outside the gene matches. The germline gives CDR1 MNHEY, CDR2 SMNVEV (reference sequence). The CDR3 DNA reads as TGTGCCAGCAGTTTAAGAGGGACAGACGTTACCTACGAGCAGTACTTC. This sequence encodes CASSLRGTDVTYEQYF.

The chain employs TRBV19 and TRBJ1-1, with 10 bases matching TRBD1. From germline, CDR1 is LNHDA and CDR2 SQIVND (reference sequence). V lost 7 bases and J lost 4; bases outside the gene matches: 6. The CDR3 has 14 residues. CDR3 region: CASIETGGFTEAFF. The CDR3, as DNA: TGTGCCAGTATCGAGACAGGGGGCTTCACTGAAGCTTTCTTT.

The chain recombines TRBV4-2 with TRBJ2-5; D gene ambiguous. The germline gives CDR1 LGHNA, CDR2 YNFKEQ. This CDR3 contains 15 residues. Trimming stripped 0 bases from V and 4 bases from J, with 12 bases between. CDR3 protein: CASSQDQVDLETQYF. The CDR3 DNA sequence: TGTGCCAGCAGCCAAGATCAGGTAGACCTAGAGACCCAGTACTTC.

This clone appeared once. The chain links TRBV27 to TRBJ2-7; TRBD2 matches at 8 bases. The V gene's germline CDR1 is MNHEY and CDR2 SMNVEV (reference sequence). The V segment lost 5 bases and the J segment 6 bases; nucleotides outside the gene matches: 12. This CDR3 region has 15 residues. The CDR3 spells CASSTPGLGLSEQYF. Written as DNA, the CDR3 is TGTGCCAGCAGTACACCGGGACTAGGGCTCTCCGAGCAGTACTTC.

The chain uses TRBV5-6 and TRBJ1-1; D gene uncertain. The CDR3 is made up of 13 amino acids. Trimming stripped 0 bases from V and 1 base from J, with 4 bases between. Germline-derived CDR1 and CDR2 are SGHDT and YYEEEE. The CDR3 DNA sequence: TGTGCCAGCAGCTTGGCCCAGAACACTGAAGCTTTCTTT. This translates into CASSLAQNTEAFF.

This chain uses TRBV27 with TRBJ1-5; TRBD1 might be the D (6 bases). This CDR3 has 15 residues. The V gene lost 0 bases and the J gene lost 2 bases, with 8 bases spanning the gap. The germline gives CDR1 MNHEY, CDR2 SMNVEV (reference sequence). This chain's CDR3 is CASSLSPGGNQPQHF. The CDR3 DNA follows: TGTGCCAGCAGTTTATCTCCAGGGGGCAATCAGCCCCAGCATTTT.

The gene calls are TRBV18 and TRBJ1-1; 8 nucleotides line up with TRBD1. The CDR3 is 14 residues long. J was trimmed by 3 bases and V by 4 bases; bases with no gene match: 4. CDR1 is KGHSH, CDR2 LQKENI, per germline. The CDR3 is CASSLSDRDTEAFF. In nucleotides, the CDR3 is TGTGCCAGCTCACTCTCGGACAGGGACACTGAAGCTTTCTTT.

This clone was picked up one time. This chain uses TRBV27 with TRBJ2-1; D gene ambiguous. V was trimmed by 3 bases and J by 8 bases, leaving 14 bases between them. CDR1 and CDR2 (germline): MNHEY, SMNVEV (reference sequence). The CDR3 totals 14 residues. CDR3 bases: TGTGCCAGCAGTTTGCTCGGCGGTCCCTATGAGCAGTTCTTC. Amino acid sequence: CASSLLGGPYEQFF.

V usage is TRBV6-1 and J usage is TRBJ1-5, with 9 bases matching TRBD1. V shed 6 bases and J 5 bases; nucleotides not matched to a gene: 5. The CDR3 has 14 residues. Germline values: CDR1 MNHNS, CDR2 SASEGT. CDR3 coding DNA: TGTGCCAGCAGGCACCGGGACAGGGATCAGCCCCAGCATTTT. It is translated as CASRHRDRDQPQHF.

The chain is built from TRBV28 and TRBJ1-1, with TRBD1 identical over 8 bases. CDR1 and CDR2 from the germline V gene are MDHEN and SYDVKM. The CDR3 is 16 residues long. With 5 bases clipped from V and 0 bases from J, the junction kept 8 bases outside the gene matches. The CDR3, as DNA: TGTGCCAGCAGTCTAAGACAGGGGACCTTGAACACTGAAGCTTTCTTT. Translating gives CASSLRQGTLNTEAFF.

The genes are TRBV13 and TRBJ2-5; a possible D gene is TRBD1 (6 bases). The germline V gene encodes CDR1 PRHDT and CDR2 FYEKMQ (reference sequence). There are 15 residues in the CDR3. Trimming removed 3 bases at V and 1 base at J, with 12 bases between. CDR3 in amino acids: CASSFSWDIQETQYF. The CDR3 nucleotides read TGTGCCAGCAGCTTTAGCTGGGACATCCAAGAGACCCAGTACTTC.